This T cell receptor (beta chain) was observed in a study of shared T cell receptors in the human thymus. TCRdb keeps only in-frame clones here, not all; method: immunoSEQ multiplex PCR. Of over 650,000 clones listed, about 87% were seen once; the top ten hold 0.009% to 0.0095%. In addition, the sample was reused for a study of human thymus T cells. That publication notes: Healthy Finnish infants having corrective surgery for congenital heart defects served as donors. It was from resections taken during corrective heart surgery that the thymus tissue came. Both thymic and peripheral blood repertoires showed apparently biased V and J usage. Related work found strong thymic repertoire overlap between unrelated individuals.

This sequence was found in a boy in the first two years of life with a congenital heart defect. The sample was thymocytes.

Written as DNA, the CDR3 is TGTGCCAGCAGCTTAGAGGAGGGACGGGACCAACGGAATTCACCCCTCCACTTT. Its protein product is CASSLEEGRDQRNSPLHF. The chain couples TRBV7-9 to TRBJ1-6; possible D gene TRBD1, 5 bases. The CDR3 is 18 amino acids. V lost 1 base and J 7 bases, leaving 20 bases between the germline ends. Per the germline V gene, CDR1 is SEHNR and CDR2 is FQNEAQ (reference sequence).